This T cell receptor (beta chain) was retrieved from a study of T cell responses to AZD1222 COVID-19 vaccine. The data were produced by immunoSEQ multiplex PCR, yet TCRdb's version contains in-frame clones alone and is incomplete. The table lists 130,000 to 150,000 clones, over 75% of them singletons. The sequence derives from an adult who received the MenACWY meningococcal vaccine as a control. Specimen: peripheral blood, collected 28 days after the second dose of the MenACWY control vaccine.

In nucleotides, the CDR3 is TGTGCCAGCAGCCCTAATTATCGGGCCCTAAGGTATGAGCAGTTCTTC. Translating gives CASSPNYRALRYEQFF. The genes are TRBV11-3 and TRBJ2-1; D is ambiguous. This CDR3 contains 16 residues. CDR1 SGHNT and CDR2 YENEEA come from the germline V gene. The germline V and J ends were trimmed by 5 bases and 8 bases, with 22 bases remaining between them. The full variable domain, rest sourced from reference TRBV11-3 and TRBJ2-1, is EAGVVQSPRYKIIEKKQPVAFWCNPISGHNTLYWYLQNLGQGPELLIRYENEEAVDDSQLPKDRFSAERLKGVDSTLKIQPAELGDSAVYLCASSPNYRALRYEQFFGPGTRLTVL.